This TCR beta chain derives from a study of blood T cell repertoires in COVID-19 (TCRdb year 2020). Describing the broader study: Samples covering the acute and convalescent phases of COVID-19 were provided by collaborators in the United States, Italy and Spain. The prospective study material was composed of cDNA or gDNA derived from T cells, B-cell-depleted T cells, or PBMCs. Subjects who had been exposed to COVID-19, were actively infected with it, or had recovered from it provided the deeply sampled blood TCRbeta repertoires that made up the dataset. The repertoires were released in a freely available public database intended as a resource for research on the immune response to SARS-CoV-2. The samples were drawn from two sources: the first 160 participants of the ongoing ImmuneRACE study, and some 1,300 subjects contributed by 6 global collaborators. Nearly every sample came with metadata listing a de-identified subject ID, COVID-19 status, age in years and sex. HLA class I and class II types, where available, came from metadata supplied by the sample provider rather than from assay-based typing.

TCRbeta CDR3 regions were amplified from genomic DNA using the immunoSEQ Assay, a bias-controlled multiplex PCR. Per the source publication's procedure: The number of nucleated cells in each sample was estimated by amplification of reference gene primers within the assay. To quantify the absolute abundance of each unique TCRbeta CDR3 rearrangement, sequence reads were collapsed and filtered. Productive Simpson clonality was computed per sample as the square root of Simpson's diversity index over productive rearrangements. Drawn from immuneACCESS, this table holds only the in-frame rearrangements with V and J called that TCRdb kept. Clones are partly lost; checked studies trace under half to an unresolved V gene and leave the rest unexplained. V and J calls and clone size follow that table, whereas D and trimming were derived from the DNA. In all, the sample holds 250,000 to 350,000 clones, and 90% to 95% of those were seen once. The ten most abundant clones make up around 2.2% of the sample.

For this clone: The antigen it recognizes is unknown. No base quality information exists; no much larger clone differs at one position.

Paper-wide results and their limitations: The amount of clinical and demographic metadata varied by source and participant and was provided uncurated.

At the junction V is shortened by 1 base and J by 9 bases; bases outside the gene matches: 5. CDR1 and CDR2 are read off the germline V gene (reference sequence) as LGHDT and YNNKEL. The CDR3 measures 14 amino acids from cysteine to phenylalanine. CDR3 DNA is the only sequence kept; it has 42 bases, read in frame from the first base. At one collaborating source in Seattle, patients were enrolled during active infection and were followed longitudinally through the course of disease. The collaborating institutions used their own protocols to collect whole blood in K2EDTA tubes. For TCRbeta analysis, collaborators shipped samples as frozen whole blood, isolated PBMCs, or DNA extracted from either of those sample types.

The origin of this receptor is a woman aged 25 to 39 with COVID-19, enrolled during active disease. Sequenced input: peripheral blood. This chain joins TRBV3-1 (or the pseudogene TRBV3-2) to TRBJ2-3, with 9 junctional bases fitting TRBD1. The DNA sequence is as follows: TGTGCCAGCAGCCAAGGACAGGGGGGTAGGACGCAGTATTTT. This gives the protein CASSQGQGGRTQYF.